This T cell receptor (beta chain) appears in the sequencing data of a study of Ad26.COV2.S vaccination and SARS-CoV-2 variants (dated by TCRdb to 2020 to 2022). With respect to the entire study: Vaccine-arm donors were drawn from COV1001, a multicentre, randomized, double-blind, placebo-controlled phase I-IIa trial of Ad26.COV2.S in healthy adults. Ad26.COV2.S was administered intramuscularly at a dose of 5x10^10 or 1x10^11 viral particles, either as one shot or as two shots given 56 days apart. Sequencing of the TCRbeta repertoire served to evaluate the specificity and breadth of SARS-CoV-2-reactive T cell receptors following Ad26.COV2.S vaccination. The TCR-sequenced set comprised approximately 32 samples: about 19 Ad26.COV2.S vaccine recipients, 5 placebo recipients and 8 SARS-CoV-2 convalescent individuals. Trial participants were randomized into five groups of five, in which low-dose or high-dose Ad26.COV2.S was given once or twice, or placebo was given on both occasions. Investigators did not know the trial group allocation while performing experiments and assessing outcomes. The research as a whole found: The authors noted that the TCR breadth and depth analyses may have underestimated total T cell responses. Non-spike TCR breadth was comparable between vaccine and placebo recipients, consistent with the vaccine containing only spike. The study was not powered for comparison of responses between vaccine doses or regimens. Ad26.COV2.S recipients had higher spike-specific TCR breadth than placebo recipients (P = 0.0014). Substantial breadth of spike-specific CD8+ and CD4+ T cell responses was reported after vaccination.

The germline V end is reduced by 5 bases and the J end by 8 bases; junction bases left unmatched: 17. From cysteine to phenylalanine, the CDR3 is 18 amino acids long. CDR3 DNA only is kept here, 54 bases in frame from base 1. CDR1 and CDR2, looked up from the germline V gene, are SGHTA and FQGTGA. The immunoSEQ Assay was used to sequence TCRbeta CDR3 regions. After extraction, genomic DNA underwent amplification by bias-controlled multiplex PCR, followed by high-throughput sequencing. For the original study's pipeline: To quantify the absolute abundance of every unique TCRbeta CDR3 region, sequences were collapsed and filtered. Usable DNA was measured by amplifying reference genes present in all nucleated cells, and TCRbeta template counts were normalized to that usable DNA to estimate T cell fraction. Repertoire TCRs were annotated as SARS-CoV-2-specific when V gene, CDR3 amino acid sequence and J gene were exactly matched to a known reactive TCR set. MIRA supplied the reference SARS-CoV-2 TCR set, which was filtered for enrichment in COVID-19-positive ImmuneCODE repertoires so that public or cross-reactive TCRs were removed. Drawing on the MIRA antigens, annotated TCRs were analysed further at the level of specific ORF or position within ORF. Breadth was defined as the number of annotated unique rearrangements divided by the total number of unique productive rearrangements, and depth was defined as the summed frequency of the annotated unique rearrangements. TCR breadth was compared between groups using two-sided Wilcoxon rank-sum tests. In its TCRdb copy, this immuneACCESS table keeps in-frame sequences only and misses some clones. Where compared with another copy, unresolved V genes explain less than half of these, and the others have no known cause. V and J calls and clone size are those listed in that table; D and trimming were worked out from the DNA. The sample has 430,000 or so clones on record, about 88% of them singletons. The ten biggest clones cover approximately 2.5% of the sample.

In the case of this clone: It has no known antigen specificity. No base quality values were provided; no much bigger clone lies one nucleotide off.

The meaning of the sample's treatment or condition label: 15 to 20 received Ad26.COV2.S at low or high dose, single or two shots; 5 received placebo; per-sample allocation not given. Repertoires of vaccine and placebo recipients were sequenced from samples collected on day 63 after the first injection. Cohort 1b enrolled about two dozen adults aged 18-55 years at a single site in Boston, USA, between 29 July and 7 August 2020. Ad26.COV2.S was a replication-incompetent adenovirus type 26 vector that expressed a prefusion-stabilized SARS-CoV-2 spike protein derived from the original Wuhan strain. The source was peripheral blood, collected in a trial of Ad26.COV2.S vaccine versus placebo. This receptor was obtained from a person between 18 and 59 years old who received the Ad26.COV2.S COVID-19 vaccine or a placebo. The V and J segments used are TRBV7-3 and TRBJ2-1; TRBD2 agrees with 11 junctional bases. The CDR3 protein: CASSNPLLGTSGSHEQFF. The DNA sequence is TGTGCCAGCAGCAACCCCTTACTTGGGACTAGCGGTAGTCATGAGCAGTTCTTC.